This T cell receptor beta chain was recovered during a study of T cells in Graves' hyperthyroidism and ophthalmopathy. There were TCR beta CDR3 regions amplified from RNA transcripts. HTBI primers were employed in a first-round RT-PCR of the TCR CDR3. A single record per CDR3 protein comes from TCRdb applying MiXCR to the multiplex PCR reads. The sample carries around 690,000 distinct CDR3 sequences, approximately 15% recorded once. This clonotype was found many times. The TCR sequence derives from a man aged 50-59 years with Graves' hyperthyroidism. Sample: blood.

The CDR3 reads CASSDGTAHNSPLHF. Written as DNA, the CDR3 is TGTGCCAGCAGTGATGGGACAGCTCATAATTCACCCCTCCACTTT. The rearrangement joins TRBV2 to TRBJ1-6; 7 nucleotides agree with TRBD1. There are 15 residues in the CDR3. The germline V gene encodes CDR1 SNHLY and CDR2 FYNNEI. Unmatched junction bases numbered 4, after V lost 3 bases and J lost 5 bases.